Shown below are 25 T cell receptor beta chains from a single sample sequenced in a study of cytomegalovirus exposure and HLA in healthy donors. Sequenced by immunoSEQ multiplex PCR; TCRdb stores in-frame clones only, minus some. The data show 70,000 or so clones, roughly nine tenths seen once. Material for sequencing was PBMCs. Source of these receptors: a man younger than 35 in good health and CMV-seronegative.

This sequence joins TRBV20-1 and TRBJ1-2, with a tentative D call TRBD1 (5 bases). This CDR3 contains 9 residues. CDR1 is DFQATT, CDR2 SNEGSKA, per germline (reference sequence). As DNA, the CDR3 is TGCGGGGGGAACTATGGCTACACCTTC. It codes for CGGNYGYTF.

The J gene is TRBJ2-7, the V gene TRBV7-2; TRBD2 aligns across 8 bases. This CDR3 has 15 residues. CDR1 and CDR2 (germline): SGHTA, FQGNSA. V shed 1 base, J shed 0 bases, and the junction held 2 bases outside the gene matches. In DNA, the CDR3 is TGTGCCAGCAGCTTAGTAGCGGGATTCTCCTACGAGCAGTACTTC. Its protein product is CASSLVAGFSYEQYF.

The sample holds a few counts of this clone. This sequence joins TRBV7-2 and TRBJ1-2; perhaps TRBD1 as D (6 bases). This CDR3 region has 14 residues. Germline lookup yields CDR1 SGHTA and CDR2 FQGNSA. Trimming stripped 2 bases from V and 4 bases from J, with 11 bases between. The CDR3 reads CASSLSGEVYGYTF. CDR3 DNA sequence: TGTGCCAGCAGCTTATCAGGGGAAGTCTATGGCTACACCTTC.

DNA for the CDR3: TGTGCCAGCAGTCCTCTAGCGGTGACCACAGATACGCAGTATTTT. This gives the protein CASSPLAVTTDTQYF. J is TRBJ2-3 and V is TRBV6-5, with TRBD2 matching 7 bases. V lost 5 bases and J lost 2; bases outside the gene matches: 7. CDR3 length equals 15 residues. In germline, CDR1 is MNHEY, CDR2 SVGAGI.

The V gene is TRBV7-2, the J gene TRBJ1-1, with a tentative D call TRBD1 (6 bases). The germline gives CDR1 SGHTA, CDR2 FQGNSA. The germline V and J ends were trimmed by 1 base and 0 bases, with 15 bases remaining between them. The CDR3 has 17 residues. CDR3 bases: TGTGCCAGCAGCTTAGTCTTTCAGGGGAAATTGAACACTGAAGCTTTCTTT. Its translation: CASSLVFQGKLNTEAFF.

This clone was found a few times. V and J are TRBV4-3 and TRBJ2-1, with 16 bases identical to TRBD2. This CDR3 contains 17 residues. Germline-derived CDR1 and CDR2 are LGHNA and YSLEER. The junction had 14 bases not matched to a gene; V was cut back by 3 bases and J by 15 bases. The DNA for the CDR3 is TGCGCCAGCAGCCAGGCCGGGACTAGCGGGAGGGCCTCCCGACTGTTCTTC. Encoded protein: CASSQAGTSGRASRLFF.

This chain uses TRBV30 with TRBJ2-1; TRBD1 might be the D (6 bases). Germline CDR1 reads GTSNPN; CDR2 reads SVGIG (reference sequence). V lost 5 bases and J lost 8, with 10 bases in between. The CDR3 is made up of 11 amino acids. CDR3 sequence: CAWADRHEQFF. In DNA form, the CDR3 reads TGTGCCTGGGCGGACAGACATGAGCAGTTCTTC.

This clone was recorded a few times. J is TRBJ2-2 and V is TRBV30; D gene ambiguous. Between the trimmed V and J ends, which lost 1 base and 0 bases, there was a span of 6 bases. Germline V CDR1 and CDR2: GTSNPN, SVGIG (reference sequence). This CDR3 region has 14 residues. The CDR3 protein is CAWSGGPNTGELFF. The CDR3 region has the DNA TGTGCCTGGAGTGGAGGTCCGAACACCGGGGAGCTGTTTTTT. The full variable domain, rest sourced from reference TRBV30 and TRBJ2-2, is SQTIHQWPATLVQPVGSPLSLECTVEGTSNPNLYWYRQAAGRGLQLLFYSVGIGQISSEVPQNLSASRPQDRQFILSSKKLLLSDSGFYLCAWSGGPNTGELFFGEGSRLTVL.

This clone has only one observation. This chain links TRBV28 with TRBJ2-1; tentative D call: TRBD1 (6 bases). The ends were cut back, 3 bases at V and 6 bases at J, with 12 bases in the middle. The CDR3 is 14 residues long. Germline V gene sequence: CDR1 MDHEN, CDR2 SYDVKM. The CDR3: CASSFVARGNEQFF. The CDR3 bases are TGTGCCAGCAGTTTTGTTGCCAGGGGCAATGAGCAGTTCTTC.

The chain joins TRBV5-1 to TRBJ2-2, with 8 bases identical to TRBD1. Per the germline V gene, CDR1 is SGHRS and CDR2 is YFSETQ. V lost 2 bases to trimming and J lost 3 bases; unmatched junction nucleotides: 3. The CDR3 spans 15 residues. The CDR3 DNA reads as TGCGCCAGCAGCTTCATGACAGGGGACACCGGGGAGCTGTTTTTT. Amino acids: CASSFMTGDTGELFF.

The CDR3 reads CASSRGRDKTYNEQFF. The CDR3 DNA is TGCGCCAGCAGTAGAGGACGGGACAAGACCTACAATGAGCAGTTCTTC. The chain recombines TRBV10-1 with TRBJ2-1, with D perhaps matching TRBD1 (6 bases). V lost 5 bases and J lost 2, with 16 bases in between. The CDR3 extends over 16 amino acids. Per the germline V gene, CDR1 is WNHNN and CDR2 is SYGVQD (reference sequence).

The CDR3: CASSLGGEETQYF. For the CDR3, the DNA is TGTGCCAGCAGCTTGGGCGGGGAAGAGACCCAGTACTTC. The chain joins TRBV5-6 to TRBJ2-5, with D tentatively TRBD2 (6 bases). The V and J ends lost 0 bases and 3 bases respectively, with 6 bases between them. CDR1 SGHDT and CDR2 YYEEEE come from the germline V gene. The CDR3 is 13 residues long.

This chain connects TRBV6-1 to TRBJ1-5; D is undetermined. The CDR3 is made up of 14 amino acids. V was trimmed by 3 bases and J by 7 bases, leaving 13 bases between them. Germline CDR1 is MNHNS and CDR2 is SASEGT. The CDR3 here is CASSDGPRGQPQHF. CDR3 coding DNA: TGTGCCAGCAGTGATGGTCCCCGGGGACAGCCCCAGCATTTT.

V is TRBV5-6 and J is TRBJ2-1; D remains unclear. CDR3 length equals 12 residues. The germline V gene has CDR1 SGHDT and CDR2 YYEEEE. V lost 0 bases, J lost 10 bases, and 8 bases lay in between. CDR3 nucleotides: TGTGCCAGCAGCTTGGGGCCCTTGGAGCAGTTCTTC. As protein: CASSLGPLEQFF.

This chain connects TRBV5-8 to TRBJ1-1, with a weak D call TRBD1 (5 bases). Germline V gene sequence: CDR1 SGHTS, CDR2 YDEGEE. Trimming cost V 1 base and J 2 bases, with 6 bases left between them. The CDR3 runs to 13 residues. Here the CDR3 DNA reads TGTGCCAGCAGCTTGCAGGGCAACACTGAAGCTTTCTTT. The encoded protein is CASSLQGNTEAFF.

V usage is TRBV10-3 and J usage is TRBJ2-5, with 15 bases aligning to TRBD2. The CDR3 contains 15 residues. V dropped 4 bases and J dropped 5; count of bases not matched to a gene: 2. Germline V gene sequence: CDR1 ENHRY, CDR2 SYGVKD. CDR3 DNA: TGTGCCATCAGTGGGACTAGCGGGAGGGCGGAGACCCAGTACTTC. This gives the protein CAISGTSGRAETQYF.

This clone has more than one count but fewer than ten. The V and J genes are TRBV30 and TRBJ1-2, with D possibly being TRBD1 (5 bases). Trimming took off 0 bases at V and 4 bases at J, with 18 bases between the two ends. The CDR3 covers 16 residues. Germline loops: CDR1 GTSNPN, CDR2 SVGIG (reference sequence). This chain's CDR3 is CAWSVRSGALTYGYTF. CDR3 DNA sequence: TGTGCCTGGAGTGTCCGGAGTGGGGCACTGACCTATGGCTACACCTTC.

This sequence joins TRBV11-2 and TRBJ2-3, with 10 bases identical to TRBD2. The germline V gene encodes CDR1 SGHAT and CDR2 FQNNGV. Unmatched junction bases numbered 9, after V lost 1 base and J lost 5 bases. The length of the CDR3 is 17 residues. The CDR3 is CASSLVSKAGGRDTQYF. CDR3 bases: TGTGCCAGCAGCTTAGTCTCAAAAGCGGGAGGGCGAGATACGCAGTATTTT.

This chain uses TRBV7-2 with TRBJ2-7; a possible D gene is TRBD1 (5 bases). V was shortened by 5 bases and J by 4 bases, with 9 bases between the two germline ends. From germline, CDR1 is SGHTA and CDR2 FQGNSA. The CDR3 consists of 12 residues. The chain's CDR3 is CASSLQGYEQYF. In DNA form, the CDR3 reads TGTGCCAGCAGCCTCCAGGGTTACGAGCAGTACTTC.

J is TRBJ2-7 and V is TRBV30, with TRBD2 matching over 10 bases. The CDR3 contains 13 residues. J lost 3 bases, V lost 4 bases, and 3 bases had no gene match. CDR1 is GTSNPN, CDR2 SVGIG, per germline (reference sequence). CDR3 sequence: CAWTSGRGYEQYF. The DNA of the CDR3 is TGTGCCTGGACGAGCGGGAGGGGCTACGAGCAGTACTTC.

V gene TRBV19 combines with J gene TRBJ1-1; 9 bases line up with TRBD1. V was pared by 3 bases and J by 1 base, with 3 bases of the junction left unmatched. This CDR3 region has 15 residues. CDR1 and CDR2 from the germline V gene are LNHDA and SQIVND (reference sequence). Here the CDR3 reads CASSIEDRGNTEAFF. The CDR3 bases are TGTGCCAGTAGTATTGAGGACAGGGGGAACACTGAAGCTTTCTTT.

The V gene is TRBV27, the J gene TRBJ2-7; 9 bases align to TRBD2. This CDR3 has 15 residues. Germline V gene lookup returns CDR1 MNHEY and CDR2 SMNVEV (reference sequence). V dropped 3 bases and J dropped 0; count of bases not matched to a gene: 3. CDR3: CASSFQAGGSYEQYF. The CDR3 bases are TGTGCCAGCAGTTTTCAAGCGGGAGGCTCCTACGAGCAGTACTTC.

The V gene is TRBV7-9, the J gene TRBJ1-2; D is ambiguous. Trimming pared 4 bases from V and 7 bases from J, leaving 19 bases between. CDR1 is SEHNR and CDR2 is FQNEAQ in the germline V gene (reference sequence). CDR3 size: 15 residues. CDR3 residues: CASSSWVLVGVGYTF. The CDR3 DNA follows: TGTGCCAGCAGCTCGTGGGTACTTGTCGGGGTTGGCTACACCTTC.

The V call is TRBV30, the J call TRBJ2-7, with 8 bases lining up with TRBD1. V shed 3 bases and J 1 base; nucleotides not matched to a gene: 8. This CDR3 contains 15 residues. Looked up from germline, CDR1 is GTSNPN and CDR2 is SVGIG (reference sequence). The CDR3, as DNA: TGTGCCTGGAGCCACGGACAGGGTCTATCCTACGAGCAGTACTTC. Translated, it gives CAWSHGQGLSYEQYF.

A single count supports this clone. The chain links TRBV5-6 to TRBJ1-2; TRBD1 agrees at 8 bases. The CDR3 covers 14 residues. Losses at the gene ends were 1 base for V and 5 bases for J; bases not matched to a gene: 4. Germline V gene data show CDR1 as SGHDT and CDR2 as YYEEEE. In nucleotides, the CDR3 is TGTGCCAGCAGCTTGACAGGGGGAGAGTATGGCTACACCTTC. Protein sequence: CASSLTGGEYGYTF.